These T cell receptor beta chains were read from a single sample in a study of blood T cell repertoires in COVID-19. Assay used: immunoSEQ multiplex PCR; TCRdb lists only in-frame clones, some missing. The sample carries about 200,000 clones, around nine tenths recorded once. The sequenced sample was peripheral blood. The receptors stem from a woman aged 40 to 50 who had recovered from COVID-19. The CDR3 runs from the conserved cysteine through the conserved F or W. A D gene is named only where the DNA matches it firmly. The size field is filled for only some rows; it gives once, few, many or a size class.

j_call d_call v_call clone_size cdr3_length cdr3_nt cdr3_aa
TRBJ2-3 - TRBV7-6 - 15 TGTGCCAGCAGCCTCGGCCCCGGGTCCCCAGATACGCAGTATTTT CASSLGPGSPDTQYF
TRBJ1-3 - TRBV4-2 - 17 TGTGCCAGCAGCGACAAGATCGCAGGGCAGAAGGGAAACACCATATATTTT CASSDKIAGQKGNTIYF
TRBJ1-5 - TRBV30 - 13 TGTGCCTGGAGTGTACGGGGGAATCAGCCCCAGCATTTT CAWSVRGNQPQHF
TRBJ1-1 - TRBV7-9 - 15 TGTGCCAGCAGCTTAATCGGGGGTTATGACACTGAAGCTTTCTTT CASSLIGGYDTEAFF
TRBJ1-5 TRBD1 TRBV19 - 15 TGTGCCAGTAATTGGGACAGGGCAAGCAATCAGCCCCAGCATTTT CASNWDRASNQPQHF
TRBJ1-3 - TRBV18 - 18 TGTGCCAGCTCTCTCCTGGTGGGGACTCAACAGTCTGGAAACACCATATATTTT CASSLLVGTQQSGNTIYF
TRBJ1-4 - TRBV12-3/TRBV12-4 - 13 TGTGCCAGCACAGGGGCTTTCGGAGAAAAACTGTTTTTT CASTGAFGEKLFF
TRBJ2-4 TRBD2 TRBV3-1/TRBV3-2 - 17 TGTGCCAGCAGCCAAGATCAGACTAGCGGGAGTGGAAACATTCAGTACTTC CASSQDQTSGSGNIQYF
TRBJ2-7 TRBD2 TRBV10-3 - 15 TGTGCCATCAGTGAGGGATATGGCGGGAGTTACGAGCAGTACTTC CAISEGYGGSYEQYF
TRBJ2-1 TRBD2 TRBV28 once 18 TGTGCCAGCAGTTTGTTGTATGGCGGGAGGGCCTCCTACAATGAGCAGTTCTTC CASSLLYGGRASYNEQFF
TRBJ2-1 TRBD2 TRBV7-2 - 14 TGTGCCAGCAGCCCAGGACTAGTCTCCAATGAGCAGTTCTTC CASSPGLVSNEQFF
TRBJ2-1 - TRBV30 - 13 TGTGCCTTCGAAGGACTCACGTGGAATGAGCAGTTCTTC CAFEGLTWNEQFF
TRBJ1-4 TRBD1 TRBV19 once 16 TGTGCCAGTAGTATAGCCCCGACAGGGACGGATGAAAAACTGTTTTTT CASSIAPTGTDEKLFF
TRBJ2-2 TRBD1 TRBV11-3 - 18 TGTGCCAGCAGCTTAGGACCAGACAGGGGGCGCGGTTCCGGGGAGCTGTTTTTT CASSLGPDRGRGSGELFF
TRBJ1-2 TRBD1 TRBV19 - 13 TGTGCCAGTAGGGAACAGGGGGATTATGGCTACACCTTC CASREQGDYGYTF
TRBJ2-7 - TRBV10-3 - 14 TGTGCCATCAGTGGAGGGCGGGACTCCTACGAGCAGTACTTC CAISGGRDSYEQYF
TRBJ2-7 - TRBV28 - 13 TGTGCCAGCAGTTTAGGGCAACCATACGAGCAGTACTTC CASSLGQPYEQYF
TRBJ1-2 - TRBV18 - 15 TGTGCCAGCTCACCCCAACAGCCTCACAACTATGGCTACACCTTC CASSPQQPHNYGYTF
TRBJ1-2 - TRBV7-9 - 13 TGTGCCAGCAGGACCGACGGGAACTATGGCTACACCTTC CASRTDGNYGYTF
TRBJ2-1 - TRBV11-3 - 14 TGTGCCAGCAGCTTGGGGGGGCCCTACAATGAGCAGTTCTTC CASSLGGPYNEQFF
TRBJ2-1 - TRBV4-3 - 13 TGCGCCAGCAGCCCGAACCTTAGAACTGAGCAGTTCTTC CASSPNLRTEQFF
TRBJ2-1 TRBD2 TRBV27 - 14 TGTGCCAGCATAGCGGGAGGGCCGGGTAATGAGCAGTTCTTC CASIAGGPGNEQFF
TRBJ1-4 - TRBV15 - 14 TGTGCCACCAGCTATACAGGCACTAATGAAAAACTGTTTTTT CATSYTGTNEKLFF
TRBJ2-1 - TRBV12-3/TRBV12-4 - 13 TGTGCCAGCAGTTTAGGCCGCGACAATGAGCAGTTCTTC CASSLGRDNEQFF
TRBJ1-2 TRBD1 TRBV6-5 - 16 TGTGCCAGCAGTTACTCGACAGGGGCAGAAGGCTATGGCTACACCTTC CASSYSTGAEGYGYTF
TRBJ2-3 - TRBV10-1 - 17 TGCGCCAGCAGTGAGTCGAAGTTCAACTCTAAGGGAGATCGGCAGTATTTT CASSESKFNSKGDRQYF
TRBJ2-7 TRBD2 TRBV7-2 - 13 TGTGCCAGCAGCTTTACTAGCGGTTACGAGCAGTACTTC CASSFTSGYEQYF
TRBJ2-3 - TRBV19 - 14 TGTGCCAGTGCACTAGCCCTAAGCACAGATACGCAGTATTTT CASALALSTDTQYF
TRBJ1-3 TRBD1 TRBV28 - 16 TGTGCCAGCAGTCCCTGGGACAGGCTCTCTGGAAACACCATATATTTT CASSPWDRLSGNTIYF
TRBJ2-7 - TRBV7-9 - 13 TGTGCCAGCAGCGACGGAGTCTCCTACGAGCAGTACTTC CASSDGVSYEQYF
TRBJ1-5 - TRBV6-6 few 16 TGTGCCAGCATGGGACGGAGGGCGCGAGGCAGTCAGCCCCAGCATTTT CASMGRRARGSQPQHF
TRBJ1-1 - TRBV28 once 14 TGTGCCAGCAGTTTGGCGGGGCGGAACACTGAAGCTTTCTTT CASSLAGRNTEAFF
TRBJ2-7 TRBD1 TRBV14 - 17 TGTGCCAGCAGCCAAGATCGGTCACGGGACAGGACCTACGAGCAGTACTTC CASSQDRSRDRTYEQYF
TRBJ2-1 TRBD2 TRBV29-1 once 14 TGCAGCGCCGCCCGACTAGCGAGTTACAATGAGCAGTTCTTC CSAARLASYNEQFF
TRBJ2-7 TRBD2 TRBV7-2 - 16 TGTGCCAGCAGCTCGGGACTAGCGGGATTGGGCGGCGAGCAGTACTTC CASSSGLAGLGGEQYF
TRBJ2-5 TRBD2 TRBV6-5 - 15 TGTGCCAGCACAAGAGCGGGAGTTAATGGGGAGACCCAGTACTTC CASTRAGVNGETQYF
TRBJ2-1 - TRBV21-1 - 15 TGTGCCAGCAGCAAAGACCACAGGGAGGGGGGTGAGCAGTTCTTC CASSKDHREGGEQFF
TRBJ1-1 - TRBV3-1/TRBV3-2 - 13 TGTGCCAGCAGCCAGTCCGGGAACACTGAAGCTTTCTTT CASSQSGNTEAFF
TRBJ1-5 - TRBV7-3 - 13 TGTGCCAGCAGTACCGGGGGAGGTCAGCCCCAGCATTTT CASSTGGGQPQHF
TRBJ1-6 TRBD1 TRBV30 - 15 TGTGCCTTCCTTCCGGGACAGGGGGTCGGTTCACCCCTCCACTTT CAFLPGQGVGSPLHF
TRBJ1-3 - TRBV4-3 - 16 TGCGCCAGCAGCCAAGTAGCAATCGGCGCTGGAAACACCATATATTTT CASSQVAIGAGNTIYF
TRBJ2-7 - TRBV18 - 17 TGTGCCAGCTCAACGGCCCCAGGGGCACCGCCAGTCTACGAGCAGTACTTC CASSTAPGAPPVYEQYF
TRBJ2-7 - TRBV19 once 14 TGTGCCAGTAGTATAGCAGGACAGACCTACGAGCAGTACTTC CASSIAGQTYEQYF
TRBJ2-2 TRBD2 TRBV30 once 16 TGTGCCTGCACATGGGCTAGCGGGAGCTTAACCGGGGAGCTGTTTTTT CACTWASGSLTGELFF
TRBJ2-3 - TRBV19 - 14 TGTGCCAGTAGCCTCCAGGGACTTACAGATACGCAGTATTTT CASSLQGLTDTQYF
TRBJ2-2 - TRBV19 - 16 TGTGCCAGTAGTATAGTCAGGGGAGCGAACACCGGGGAGCTGTTTTTT CASSIVRGANTGELFF
TRBJ1-1 - TRBV5-6 - 16 TGTGCCAGCAGCTTGGGCTGGCAGGATATGGACACTGAAGCTTTCTTT CASSLGWQDMDTEAFF
TRBJ2-2 TRBD1 TRBV4-2 - 14 TGTGCCAGCAGCCAAGGGGACAGGACCGGGGAGCTGTTTTTT CASSQGDRTGELFF
TRBJ2-7 - TRBV5-1 - 14 TGCGCCAGCAGCTTAACGGGACAAGCCTACGAGCAGTACTTC CASSLTGQAYEQYF
TRBJ2-4 - TRBV21-1 - 22 TGTGCCAGCAGCAAAGAGGGAGGACAACTTGGGGCTAGCAAACTAGCCAAAAACATTCAGTACTTC CASSKEGGQLGASKLAKNIQYF
TRBJ2-2 - TRBV19 once 16 TGTGCCAGTAGGGTGGGTCCAGGGCAGTTAACCGGGGAGCTGTTTTTT CASRVGPGQLTGELFF
TRBJ1-2 - TRBV6-5 - 14 TGTGCCAGCAGTTACGAGGGCCGATTAGGAGGCTACACCTTC CASSYEGRLGGYTF
TRBJ1-4 - TRBV9 - 15 TGTGCCAGCAGCGTAGGACATGCTTCTAATGAAAAACTGTTTTTT CASSVGHASNEKLFF
TRBJ2-7 TRBD1 TRBV29-1 - 13 TGCAGCGTTGTAGAGACAGGGGCGGGAGAGCAGTACTTC CSVVETGAGEQYF
TRBJ1-2 TRBD1 TRBV27 - 14 TGTGCCAGCAGCTATGGGCAGGGGGCGTATGGCTACACCTTC CASSYGQGAYGYTF
TRBJ2-2 TRBD2 TRBV27 - 17 TGTGCCAGCAGTTTAATGCTAGCGGGAGGAGTTTCCGGGGAGCTGTTTTTT CASSLMLAGGVSGELFF